The rows below give T cell receptor beta chains drawn from one sample of a study of radiation and T cells in renal cell carcinoma. Sequencing used immunoSEQ multiplex PCR; TCRdb keeps in-frame clones, though not all of them. The table shows 45,000 to 55,000 clones, with 75% to 85% occurring only once. Sequencing was performed on blood, taken from a patient whose treatment included radiotherapy and nephrectomy. The receptors derive from a woman in her 70s with renal cell carcinoma. CDR3s include the opening cysteine and the closing phenylalanine or tryptophan. A D gene is named only where the DNA matches it firmly. Size is omitted from some rows. Given values are once, few, many or a class for expanded clones.

V gene	CDR3 length	J gene	clone size	D gene	CDR3 protein	CDR3 DNA
TRBV19	16	TRBJ2-7	few	.	CASSIDGHPPKYEQYF	TGTGCCAGTAGTATAGATGGACACCCGCCAAAATACGAGCAGTACTTC
TRBV7-3	14	TRBJ1-1	few	TRBD1	CASSQTGGRTEAFF	TGTGCCAGCAGCCAAACAGGGGGGAGAACTGAAGCTTTCTTT
TRBV7-9	16	TRBJ2-2	.	TRBD1	CASSFRQGSYTGELFF	TGTGCCAGCAGCTTCCGACAGGGGTCGTACACCGGGGAGCTGTTTTTT
TRBV5-1	17	TRBJ2-1	.	TRBD2	CASSPAASGGLLDEQFF	TGCGCCAGCAGCCCGGCCGCTAGCGGGGGCCTTCTGGATGAGCAGTTCTTC
TRBV7-9	16	TRBJ2-5	.	TRBD1	CASSLSTGGWQETQYF	TGTGCCAGCAGCTTATCGACAGGGGGTTGGCAAGAGACCCAGTACTTC
TRBV7-9	13	TRBJ2-7	.	.	CASSLDSRYEQYF	TGTGCCAGCAGCTTGGACAGCAGGTACGAGCAGTACTTC
TRBV7-9	15	TRBJ2-2	.	TRBD2	CASSFNTGRVGELFF	TGTGCCAGCAGCTTTAATACCGGGAGGGTCGGGGAGCTGTTTTTT
TRBV7-9	16	TRBJ2-7	.	TRBD1	CASSLASGQGNYEQYF	TGTGCCAGCAGCTTAGCGTCGGGACAGGGGAATTACGAGCAGTACTTC
TRBV15	11	TRBJ2-1	.	.	CATSRGDEQFF	TGTGCCACCAGCAGAGGGGATGAGCAGTTCTTC
TRBV7-9	13	TRBJ2-7	.	.	CASSPGGGLEQYF	TGTGCCAGCAGCCCGGGTGGGGGATTAGAGCAGTACTTC
TRBV13	14	TRBJ2-3	.	TRBD1	CASSLRQGADTQYF	TGTGCCAGCAGCCTTCGACAGGGGGCAGATACGCAGTATTTT
TRBV2	14	TRBJ2-2	.	.	CASSASRSPGELFF	TGTGCCAGCAGTGCCAGCCGGTCGCCCGGGGAGCTGTTTTTT
TRBV11-2	17	TRBJ1-3	once	.	CASSLEAGSHSGNTIYF	TGTGCCAGCAGCTTAGAGGCAGGCTCCCACTCTGGAAACACCATATATTTT
TRBV6-4	13	TRBJ1-2	.	.	CASRASGSEGYTF	TGTGCCAGCAGAGCGTCAGGGTCGGAAGGCTACACCTTC
TRBV7-9	12	TRBJ2-5	.	.	CASCLNEETQYF	TGTGCCAGCTGCTTGAATGAAGAGACCCAGTACTTC
TRBV7-2	16	TRBJ2-7	.	TRBD2	CASSLAGSGISYEQYF	TGTGCCAGCAGCTTAGCGGGGAGCGGGATCTCCTACGAGCAGTACTTC
TRBV5-8	16	TRBJ2-5	once	TRBD2	CASSLAVGGSQETQYF	TGTGCCAGCAGCTTGGCCGTGGGAGGGAGTCAAGAGACCCAGTACTTC
TRBV29-1	16	TRBJ2-3	.	TRBD2	CSVRGTSGGATDTQYF	TGCAGCGTTCGTGGGACTAGCGGGGGAGCCACAGATACGCAGTATTTT
TRBV5-4	14	TRBJ2-6	.	.	CASSQDSGANVLTF	TGTGCCAGCAGCCAGGATTCTGGGGCCAACGTCCTGACTTTC
TRBV4-2	14	TRBJ2-1	once	.	CASSQDLAYNEQFF	TGTGCCAGCAGCCAAGATCTAGCCTACAATGAGCAGTTCTTC
TRBV6-5	15	TRBJ2-7	once	TRBD1	CASSYSRDRGYEQYF	TGTGCCAGCAGTTACTCGAGGGACAGGGGCTACGAGCAGTACTTC
TRBV4-1	14	TRBJ1-2	.	.	CASSQAAAHYGYTF	TGCGCCAGCAGCCAAGCTGCCGCCCACTATGGCTACACCTTC
TRBV5-1	12	TRBJ2-1	few	.	CASSYQRREQFF	TGCGCCAGCAGCTATCAGCGTAGAGAGCAGTTCTTC
TRBV7-9	15	TRBJ2-5	.	.	CASSLALDGQETQYF	TGTGCCAGCAGCTTAGCCCTCGACGGGCAAGAGACCCAGTACTTC
TRBV27	13	TRBJ2-5	.	TRBD2	CASRLAGEETQYF	TGTGCCAGCAGACTAGCGGGGGAAGAGACCCAGTACTTC
TRBV5-1	16	TRBJ2-1	.	.	CASSLDGQGSYNEQFF	TGCGCCAGCAGCTTGGATGGCCAGGGCTCCTACAATGAGCAGTTCTTC
TRBV7-9	14	TRBJ1-2	.	TRBD1	CASSPGDRGYGYTF	TGTGCCAGCAGCCCAGGGGACAGGGGCTATGGCTACACCTTC
TRBV4-1	18	TRBJ2-4	.	TRBD2	CASSQDRVASGSNDIQYF	TGCGCCAGCAGCCAAGATAGGGTGGCTAGCGGGAGCAACGACATTCAGTACTTC
TRBV15	14	TRBJ2-5	once	.	CATSVPGLQETQYF	TGTGCCACCAGCGTACCGGGACTCCAAGAGACCCAGTACTTC
TRBV9	16	TRBJ2-5	.	TRBD2	CASSEGTSGITETQYF	TGTGCCAGCAGCGAAGGGACTAGCGGGATTACGGAGACCCAGTACTTC
TRBV12-5	14	TRBJ2-5	.	.	CASGFSETQETQYF	TGTGCTAGTGGATTCTCGGAGACCCAAGAGACCCAGTACTTC
TRBV6-5	14	TRBJ1-4	medium-sized	TRBD1	CASKAGTGEEKLFF	TGTGCCAGCAAAGCCGGGACAGGGGAAGAAAAACTGTTTTTT
TRBV5-1	13	TRBJ2-5	.	.	CASNRDPEETQYF	TGCGCCAGCAACCGGGACCCGGAGGAGACCCAGTACTTC
TRBV7-8	16	TRBJ2-3	.	.	CASSTRGGSSTDTQYF	TGTGCCAGCAGCACAAGAGGGGGGTCTAGCACAGATACGCAGTATTTT
TRBV4-3	15	TRBJ2-7	.	TRBD2	CASSQDKAGYYEQYF	TGCGCCAGCAGCCAAGATAAAGCGGGATACTACGAGCAGTACTTC
TRBV6-5	16	TRBJ1-3	.	TRBD1	CASSYRQGGTGNTIYF	TGTGCCAGCAGTTACAGACAGGGAGGGACTGGAAACACCATATATTTT
TRBV6-1	14	TRBJ2-2	.	TRBD1	CASRTTGVAGELFF	TGTGCCAGCAGAACTACAGGGGTCGCCGGGGAGCTGTTTTTT
TRBV5-4	14	TRBJ2-5	.	TRBD1	CASSRDRHGETQYF	TGTGCCAGCAGCAGGGACAGGCATGGGGAGACCCAGTACTTC
TRBV19	14	TRBJ2-4	.	TRBD2	CASSTAGTSRIQYF	TGTGCCAGTAGCACCGCCGGGACTAGCCGCATTCAGTACTTC
TRBV28	15	TRBJ2-2	.	TRBD1	CASSWDRGYTGELFF	TGTGCCAGCAGTTGGGACAGGGGGTACACCGGGGAGCTGTTTTTT